This T cell receptor (beta chain) was captured in a study of response to subunit inactivated influenza vaccine. Whole-study findings and limits: The authors proposed limited new T cell recruitment per seasonal influenza vaccination.

TCRdb redid the calling of the RT-PCR reads with MiXCR, one entry per CDR3 protein. This table has 530,000 or so distinct CDR3 sequences, about an eighth appearing once. The germline V and J ends were trimmed by 0 bases and 3 bases, with 19 bases remaining between them. Germline V gene sequence: CDR1 LGHNA, CDR2 YNFKEQ. The length of the CDR3 is 18 residues. A few counts support this clonotype. Its specificity is unknown. This clonotype was obtained from a man aged 50 to 60 who received an inactivated influenza vaccine. V usage is TRBV4-2 and J usage is TRBJ2-3; maybe TRBD2 (6 bases). The starting material was PBMCs from blood, obtained on the day of vaccination. The DNA of the CDR3 is TGTGCCAGCAGCCAAGAAGGGATACAGCGGGCGAGTACAGATACGCAGTATTTT. This gives the protein CASSQEGIQRASTDTQYF.